The clone carrying this TCR beta chain showed up just a few times. Its antigen is unknown. TCRdb independently ran MiXCR on the 5' RACE reads; one entry per CDR3 protein. Of hundreds of thousands of distinct CDR3 sequences in the sample, about 24% were seen once. This specimen comes from a study of CD8 T cells in ankylosing spondylitis. Study-wide results and limits: There was a TCR beta motif, made of 7 to 9 highly homologous variants, that appeared characteristic of ankylosing spondylitis blood.

Specimen: blood, either unsorted or a sorted T cell fraction (not recorded which). The clonotype comes from a male donor with ankylosing spondylitis.

DNA of the CDR3: TGCAGCGTAGGACGGAATTCAGGAGAGACCCAGTACTTC. Translated, it gives CSVGRNSGETQYF. The chain couples TRBV29-1 to TRBJ2-5; no clear D. V was trimmed by 6 bases and J by 4 bases, leaving 15 bases between them. CDR3 length equals 13 residues. The germline V gene encodes CDR1 SQVTM and CDR2 ANQGSEA.